This T cell receptor (beta chain) was retrieved from a study of cytomegalovirus exposure and HLA in healthy donors (dated by TCRdb to about 2017). At the level of the whole study: According to an earlier analysis of 587 of the donors, about 179 million T cells yielded over 100 million unique TCR beta sequences and less than 300 Gb of sequence data. An earlier analysis of roughly 600 of the donors used high-throughput TCR beta sequencing to judge whether each TCR beta V gene segment behaved as functional or pseudogenic. In the later analysis, no new phenotypic data were used to find candidate immune exposures; instead, reliance was placed on TCR beta sequences and their occurrence across donors. A later analysis re-analyzed previously published TCR beta repertoires from about 730 donors and added high-resolution HLA genotyping to study TCR occurrence patterns. All discovery cohort repertoires had been generated on a single sequencing platform. Along with the roughly 700-subject first cohort, a separate validation cohort of 120 different subjects was used. Typing coverage differed by locus: A, B, C, DRB1 and DQB1 were typed in roughly 620-630 donors, DQA1 in 522, DPA1 in some 600, and DPB1 in approximately 450. Roughly five DR-DQ haplotypes were handled as single units for association and clustering because linkage in the cohort was strong. Donor age, sex, ethnicity and CMV serostatus were compiled together with the repertoire data. To predict cytomegalovirus infection status, the study combined high-throughput TCR immunosequencing, statistical association of individual TCRs with disease status, and machine learning. Of the roughly 400 genotyped donors, 81% were placed in the genetic ancestry cluster associated with self-reported Caucasian donors. Roughly 300 gigabases of sequencing data and around 80 million unique TCR sequences made up an early release that covered approximately 650 HLA-typed donors. Class I and class II HLA loci were covered by the typing at four-digit resolution. The T cell repertoires of about 700 subjects were profiled by immunosequencing and related to cytomegalovirus serostatus. The study aimed to test whether signatures of past pathogen exposure could be identified by cataloging public T cell receptors. Genome-wide SNP genotypes for about 60% of the 666 donors were used in a later genetic analysis, which treated that subset as a discovery cohort. Among 350 to 400 genotyped donors of the cohort, an average of roughly 240,000 unique TCR beta nucleotide sequences were sequenced per donor, around 20% of them non-productive.

The cohort consisted of 650 to 850 healthy bone marrow donors. Cohort members were all nominally healthy when sampled, although unrecorded immune exposures were likely present. The donor was CMV seropositive and belonged to the group of a few hundred seropositive cohort members. Each donor provided a peripheral blood sample, and peripheral blood mononuclear cells were used for TCR beta sequencing. Genomic DNA was extracted from the blood cell samples with the Qiagen DNeasy Blood Extraction Kit. The study at large found these results: The 87-base-pair reads could not distinguish some IMGT-functional V segments, including TRBV6-2 and TRBV6-3, so those segments were excluded. Across donors, most TCR sequences were observed very rarely, whereas some public TCRs were present in many individuals. Linkage disequilibrium might explain the correlated functional status among segregating V segments, but an unknown experimental factor could not be ruled out. In vitro tests confirmed that a few of the cytomegalovirus-associated TCR beta chains recognize cytomegalovirus antigens. In an earlier analysis of some 550 of the donors, most TCR beta V segments were observed in productive rearrangements about 90% or about 30% of the time, broadly matching IMGT annotations. When HLA alleles, especially DR and DQ, strongly co-occurred, attributing TCR associations to individual alleles was difficult. Immune exposure information for the cohort was limited to CMV serostatus. In a later genetic analysis, a missense DCLRE1C variant was associated with V-gene and J-gene trimming of TCR beta chains, and the association was replicated in an independent cohort. A cluster of highly shared sequence variants was judged likely to be a technical artifact of the sequencing pipeline. Cytomegalovirus status was reported to be diagnosed by the classifier with high specificity and sensitivity in both the original and validation cohorts. According to a later analysis, most CMV-associated TCR beta chains appeared to be HLA-restricted, and the HLA associations seemed to be driven largely by CMV exposure. According to the authors, the approach could potentially be generalized to other disease states and immunological phenotypes. Several of the top co-occurrence clusters appeared to be linked to parvovirus B19, influenza, CMV and Epstein-Barr virus, according to a later analysis. In a later analysis, the rate of TCR association differed among HLA loci, with DRB1 alleles having the most associated TCRs and HLA-C alleles having the fewest. The study gave a list of roughly 150 TCR beta chains associated with cytomegalovirus. Because some donors lacked HLA typing at each locus, the association tests relied only on the typed subset. In a later analysis, HLA-associated TCR beta chains showed more clonal expansion and lower generation probabilities than non-associated chains that were equally common. A further reported finding was that TCR beta sequences accurately predicted the HLA-A and HLA-B alleles for most subjects in the first cohort. Specific HLA alleles were associated with some 15,000 TCR beta sequences at a false discovery rate of 0.05 in a later analysis. Roughly uniform sequencing depth across donors was assumed in presence/absence analyses, although this assumption may not hold. Compared with the approximately 600-donor mean, donors in an Asian-associated ancestry cluster had fewer N-insertions in productive TCRs, according to a later genetic analysis. Fewer than 20 rarely observed V segments, including chromosome 9 orphons, were excluded from the earlier analysis of a few hundred of the donors because counts were too low. This cohort had only TCR beta chains sequenced, and the lack of alpha or paired-chain data limited which features could be detected.

This clone has more than one count but fewer than ten. Its binding antigen is unknown. One base away there is no much larger clone; base qualities are not given. The CDR3 goes from the cysteine to the phenylalanine over 13 residues. Here the CDR3 DNA is all that survives: 39 bases in frame from base 1. Per the germline V gene, SQVTM is the CDR1 and ANQGSEA is the CDR2. V sheds 0 bases and J sheds 7 bases, leaving 11 bases between their ends. The library was produced with the immunoSEQ multiplex PCR assay. For the multiplex PCR, a mixture combining 60 forward primers for TCR Vbeta segments and 13 reverse primers for TCR Jbeta segments was used. The CDR3 region of rearranged TCR beta genes was amplified from genomic DNA by a multiplex PCR assay. Amplified TCR beta libraries were sequenced as 87-base-pair reads on the Illumina HiSeq System. The source study handled its data this way. A later analysis tallied tens of millions of unique TCR beta chains across the roughly 610 repertoires, and about 10 million of those chains were shared by two or more donors. Raw reads were error-corrected and collapsed into unique sequences with a nearest-neighbor algorithm that merged closely related sequences to remove PCR and sequencing errors. Alignment of CDR3 sequences to IMGT reference sequences was used to assign V, D and J gene segments. For a sequence to be retained, a match of at least six nucleotides to both a V gene segment and a J gene segment was required. A rearrangement was called productive if the CDR3 had no stop codons and remained in frame with V and J, and every other rearrangement was called non-productive. CDR3 was defined according to IMGT convention as the region running from the second conserved V-encoded cysteine to the conserved J-encoded phenylalanine. Sequences without an unambiguous match to a single V gene segment were excluded from the earlier analysis of about 640 of the donors. An earlier analysis of some 610 of the donors called V segments functional above 56.7% productive rearrangements and segregating when the between-donor standard deviation exceeded 5%. To diagnose cytomegalovirus status from the catalog of TCR beta chain sequences, a statistical classification framework was built. A later analysis assigned V and J genes by comparing TCR nucleotide sequences with IMGT/GENE-DB human TR gene sequences. The TCRdist pipeline was used in a later analysis to assign CDR3 sequences and most-parsimonious VDJ recombination scenarios. In a later analysis, every TCR beta chain was defined by the combination of its CDR3 amino acid sequence and its V-gene family, and reads without a unique V-gene family were dropped. To address suspected cross-contamination and a sequencing artifact, a later analysis removed a few hundred highly shared, low-generation-probability nucleotide sequences. In a later analysis, a clonal expansion index for each public chain was calculated from normalized within-repertoire ranks of inferred template counts. A later analysis computed generation probabilities with a VDJ recombination model fitted to out-of-frame rearrangements, and checked the results against IGoR. In a later analysis, hypergeometric tests were used to score TCR-TCR, TCR-HLA and TCR-CMV co-occurrence, with a repertoire-size bias correction applied to TCR pairs. To estimate false discovery rates, a later analysis permuted the HLA or CMV assignments 20 times. In a later analysis, co-occurring TCRs were grouped with DBSCAN, and TCRdist sequence similarity was added when clustering was performed within HLA-allele-positive subsets. For co-occurrence clustering, repertoires with fewer than 30,000 or more than 120,000 public chains were excluded, along with several repertoires with anomalous nucleotide sharing. The source is immuneACCESS, and TCRdb retained only in-frame sequences with V and J called. Part of the clones is not carried over; for the studies checked, unresolved V genes explain less than half of this, and the remainder is unexplained. The V and J calls and clone size are taken from that table; D and trimming were inferred from the DNA. This sample has approximately 150,000 clones in its table, and roughly 86% of those were observed once. Roughly 3.2% of the sample belongs to the ten largest clones.

The sequence was collected from a man younger than 30 in good health and CMV-seropositive. The rearrangement joined TRBV29-1 to TRBJ2-3; the D gene cannot be resolved reliably. The sample was PBMCs. CDR3 reads: CSVEEHLLNTQYF. The DNA reads TGCAGCGTTGAAGAACACCTTTTGAATACGCAGTATTTT.